The rows below give T cell receptor beta chains drawn from one sample of a study of cytomegalovirus exposure and HLA in healthy donors. Profiling relied on immunoSEQ multiplex PCR, and the TCRdb table lists in-frame clones only, not all of them. The sample has approximately 210,000 clones, around 80% seen once. Sequenced sample: PBMCs. Source of these receptors: a man aged 40-49 years in good health and CMV-seropositive. The CDR3 runs from the conserved cysteine through the conserved F or W. The D gene is left open where the match is weak. Size is stated for part of the rows, as once, few or many counts, or as a class when the clone is expanded.

v_gene: TRBV27; j_gene: TRBJ1-1; d_gene: -; abundance: -; CDR3aa: CASSVGLMNTEAFF; CDR3nt: TGTGCCAGCAGTGTGGGGCTCATGAACACTGAAGCTTTCTTT
v_gene: TRBV27; j_gene: TRBJ2-1; d_gene: -; abundance: -; CDR3aa: CASRTTTSSPGEQFF; CDR3nt: TGTGCCAGCAGGACTACGACTTCCTCCCCGGGGGAGCAGTTCTTC
v_gene: TRBV29-1; j_gene: TRBJ2-5; d_gene: TRBD2; abundance: -; CDR3aa: CSVDDLAGEKFGETQYF; CDR3nt: TGCAGCGTTGACGACCTAGCGGGAGAGAAGTTTGGGGAGACCCAGTACTTC
v_gene: TRBV11-2; j_gene: TRBJ2-7; d_gene: -; abundance: once; CDR3aa: CASSLIRGWYEQYF; CDR3nt: TGTGCCAGCAGCTTAATCAGGGGATGGTACGAGCAGTACTTC
v_gene: TRBV9; j_gene: TRBJ2-5; d_gene: -; abundance: -; CDR3aa: CASSPSPGGMGETQYF; CDR3nt: TGTGCCAGCAGCCCTTCTCCGGGTGGAATGGGAGAGACCCAGTACTTC
v_gene: TRBV30; j_gene: TRBJ1-4; d_gene: TRBD1; abundance: -; CDR3aa: CAWSGPGQGARKLFF; CDR3nt: TGTGCCTGGAGTGGCCCGGGACAGGGGGCCCGAAAACTGTTTTTT
v_gene: TRBV9; j_gene: TRBJ2-5; d_gene: -; abundance: -; CDR3aa: CASSLGTSQETQYF; CDR3nt: TGTGCCAGCAGCCTTGGGACTTCACAAGAGACCCAGTACTTC
v_gene: TRBV5-6; j_gene: TRBJ1-2; d_gene: -; abundance: once; CDR3aa: CASSVTGTYGYTF; CDR3nt: TGTGCCAGCAGCGTGACAGGAACCTATGGCTACACCTTC
v_gene: TRBV6-6; j_gene: TRBJ2-3; d_gene: -; abundance: -; CDR3aa: CASLHLGADTQYF; CDR3nt: TGTGCCAGTCTGCACCTCGGGGCAGATACGCAGTATTTT
v_gene: TRBV5-4; j_gene: TRBJ2-2; d_gene: -; abundance: once; CDR3aa: CASSLARAPGELFF; CDR3nt: TGTGCCAGCAGCTTGGCCAGGGCCCCCGGGGAGCTGTTTTTT
v_gene: TRBV30; j_gene: TRBJ2-7; d_gene: TRBD2; abundance: few; CDR3aa: CAWTPGGRTNEQYF; CDR3nt: TGTGCCTGGACCCCGGGGGGGAGAACGAACGAGCAGTACTTC
v_gene: TRBV12-5; j_gene: TRBJ2-5; d_gene: -; abundance: -; CDR3aa: CASNTRQHQETQYF; CDR3nt: TGTGCTAGTAACACGAGACAACACCAAGAGACCCAGTACTTC
v_gene: TRBV6-5; j_gene: TRBJ2-5; d_gene: TRBD1; abundance: -; CDR3aa: CASSLTQGAWETQYF; CDR3nt: TGTGCCAGCAGCCTAACCCAGGGGGCCTGGGAGACCCAGTACTTC
v_gene: TRBV29-1; j_gene: TRBJ2-2; d_gene: -; abundance: -; CDR3aa: CSVAPGAGELFF; CDR3nt: TGCAGCGTTGCCCCAGGGGCCGGGGAGCTGTTTTTT
v_gene: TRBV19; j_gene: TRBJ2-2; d_gene: TRBD2; abundance: -; CDR3aa: CATRGGRASGELFF; CDR3nt: TGTGCCACCCGGGGGGGGAGGGCGAGCGGGGAGCTGTTTTTT
v_gene: TRBV7-3; j_gene: TRBJ2-1; d_gene: -; abundance: -; CDR3aa: CASSLYGGEQFF; CDR3nt: TGTGCCAGCAGCTTATACGGCGGTGAGCAGTTCTTC